The T cell receptor beta chain under discussion was sequenced for a study of CD8 T cells in Susac syndrome. Reverse transcription of about 0.45 to 1 ug RNA was performed with random hexamers. Using its own MiXCR run on the immunoSEQ multiplex PCR reads, TCRdb lists one record per CDR3 protein. Altogether about 120,000 distinct CDR3 sequences are present, around 90% being singletons, with the ten largest covering about 0.14%. Trimming removed 7 bases from V and 5 bases from J, with 30 bases in between. From germline, CDR1 is LNHDA and CDR2 SQIVND (reference sequence). This CDR3 contains 19 residues. Material for sequencing was CD4+ T cells from PBMCs. The chain couples TRBV19 to TRBJ2-4; either TRBD1 or TRBD2 may fit D (7 bases each). The receptor was isolated from a human donor in good health. CDR3 protein: CASTPSIYSGLRGQNIQYF. The DNA of the CDR3 is TGTGCCAGTACCCCCTCCATATATTCGGGACTAAGGGGGCAAAACATTCAGTACTTC. The full variable domain, rest sourced from reference TRBV19 and TRBJ2-4, is DGGITQSPKYLFRKEGQNVTLSCEQNLNHDAMYWYRQDPGQGLRLIYYSQIVNDFQKGDIAEGYSVSREKKESFPLTVTSAQKNPTAFYLCASTPSIYSGLRGQNIQYFGAGTRLSVL.